The rows below give T cell receptor beta chains drawn from one sample of a study of metastatic and nonmetastatic thyroid tumors. TCRdb re-analyzed the PCR reads through MiXCR. This table holds more than 9,500 clones, 27% found once. Sequencing used tumor tissue. These receptor sequences come from a female donor with papillary thyroid cancer or a benign thyroid nodule (not recorded which). Some clones in this sample may be carry-over from other donors' samples. Both conserved end residues are part of each CDR3. The D gene is left open where the match is weak. Rows give clone size only sometimes, using once, few, many, or a class for an expanded clone.

abundance: many; v_gene: TRBV28; d_gene: NA; j_gene: TRBJ1-5; CDR3nt: TGTGCCAGCAGTTTTGCCGGGGGTGGTATTCAGCCCCAGCATTTT; CDR3aa: CASSFAGGGIQPQHF
abundance: NA; v_gene: TRBV11-1; d_gene: TRBD1; j_gene: TRBJ1-1; CDR3nt: TGTGCCAGCAGCTCCTCGGGACAGGGTGAAGCTTTCTTT; CDR3aa: CASSSSGQGEAFF
abundance: many; v_gene: TRBV7-6; d_gene: NA; j_gene: TRBJ2-3; CDR3nt: TGTGCCAGCAGCTTCGGGCAGGGACGCGGGGATACGCAGTATTTT; CDR3aa: CASSFGQGRGDTQYF
abundance: few; v_gene: TRBV28; d_gene: NA; j_gene: TRBJ2-2; CDR3nt: TGTGCCAGCAGCCCCTTACGCCAAGGGACTCCTTCGAACACCGGGGAGCTGTTTTTT; CDR3aa: CASSPLRQGTPSNTGELFF
abundance: medium-sized; v_gene: TRBV20-1; d_gene: NA; j_gene: TRBJ1-2; CDR3nt: TGCAGTGCTAGTGTCGGAGCTAACTATGGCTACACCTTC; CDR3aa: CSASVGANYGYTF
abundance: few; v_gene: TRBV6-1; d_gene: NA; j_gene: TRBJ2-5; CDR3nt: TGTGCCAGCAGTGTGGGACACCAAGAGACCCAGTACTTC; CDR3aa: CASSVGHQETQYF
abundance: many; v_gene: TRBV2; d_gene: NA; j_gene: TRBJ1-3; CDR3nt: TGTGCCAGCAGTGCCTCTGGAAACACCATATATTTT; CDR3aa: CASSASGNTIYF
abundance: many; v_gene: TRBV7-9; d_gene: TRBD2; j_gene: TRBJ2-3; CDR3nt: TGTGCCAGCAGCCAAGCGGGAGGGAAAGATACGCAGTATTTT; CDR3aa: CASSQAGGKDTQYF
abundance: few; v_gene: TRBV20-1; d_gene: NA; j_gene: TRBJ2-1; CDR3nt: TGCAGTGCTAGAGGAGGGGTCCTCAATGAGCAGTTCTTC; CDR3aa: CSARGGVLNEQFF
abundance: many; v_gene: TRBV6-4; d_gene: NA; j_gene: TRBJ2-3; CDR3nt: TGTGCCAGCAGCAAGACGGTTACTAGCACAGATACGCAGTATTTT; CDR3aa: CASSKTVTSTDTQYF
abundance: few; v_gene: TRBV19; d_gene: NA; j_gene: TRBJ2-2; CDR3nt: TGTGCCAGTAGTACAGGGAGGCTTGGCGGGGAGCTGTTTTTT; CDR3aa: CASSTGRLGGELFF
abundance: few; v_gene: TRBV2; d_gene: TRBD1; j_gene: TRBJ2-2; CDR3nt: TGTGCCAGTAAAGGGGACAGCAACACCGGGGAGCTGTTTTTT; CDR3aa: CASKGDSNTGELFF
abundance: NA; v_gene: TRBV3-1; d_gene: TRBD2; j_gene: TRBJ2-7; CDR3nt: TGTGCCAGCAGCCAAGAACGGCTAGCGGGAGCCTACGAGCAGTACTTC; CDR3aa: CASSQERLAGAYEQYF
abundance: many; v_gene: TRBV28; d_gene: NA; j_gene: TRBJ2-6; CDR3nt: TGTGCCAGCATCCCGGACAACATAAGGTCCAACGTCCTGACTTTC; CDR3aa: CASIPDNIRSNVLTF
abundance: once; v_gene: TRBV5-1; d_gene: TRBD1; j_gene: TRBJ2-5; CDR3nt: TGCGCCAGCAGCTTGGTGAGGACAGGGCACCAAGAGACCCAGTACTTC; CDR3aa: CASSLVRTGHQETQYF
abundance: NA; v_gene: TRBV12-3/TRBV12-4; d_gene: TRBD1; j_gene: TRBJ1-3; CDR3nt: TGTGCCAGCAGTTCCTTCGGAGGGGGCCATAACACCATATATTTT; CDR3aa: CASSSFGGGHNTIYF
abundance: NA; v_gene: TRBV6-1; d_gene: NA; j_gene: TRBJ1-3; CDR3nt: TGTGCCAGCAGTGTGGGGACGGTGAGAGGAAACACCATATATTTT; CDR3aa: CASSVGTVRGNTIYF
abundance: few; v_gene: TRBV6-1; d_gene: NA; j_gene: TRBJ2-7; CDR3nt: TGTGCCAGCAGTGAACCCTCCGACGGCCCCTACGAGCAGTACTTC; CDR3aa: CASSEPSDGPYEQYF
abundance: NA; v_gene: TRBV13; d_gene: NA; j_gene: TRBJ2-7; CDR3nt: TGTGCCAGCAGCAGTGACAACTACGAGCAGTACTTC; CDR3aa: CASSSDNYEQYF
abundance: NA; v_gene: TRBV3-1; d_gene: NA; j_gene: TRBJ1-1; CDR3nt: TGTGCCAGCAGCCAAGAAGGAACAGGAAGGACTGAAGCTTTCTTT; CDR3aa: CASSQEGTGRTEAFF
abundance: many; v_gene: TRBV9; d_gene: TRBD2; j_gene: TRBJ2-1; CDR3nt: TGTGCCAGCAGCGTAGGACTAGCGGATTACAATGAGCAGTTCTTC; CDR3aa: CASSVGLADYNEQFF
abundance: NA; v_gene: TRBV5-1; d_gene: TRBD1; j_gene: TRBJ1-3; CDR3nt: TGCGCCAGCAGCGCTGGAGTACAGGGGAACACCATATATTTT; CDR3aa: CASSAGVQGNTIYF
abundance: NA; v_gene: TRBV28; d_gene: TRBD2; j_gene: TRBJ2-7; CDR3nt: TGTGCCAGCAGTTTATTCCCGGCTAGCGGGCCCCAGTCCTACGAGCAGTACTTC; CDR3aa: CASSLFPASGPQSYEQYF
abundance: many; v_gene: TRBV28; d_gene: NA; j_gene: TRBJ1-5; CDR3nt: TGTGCCAGCAGCCCCAATCAGCCCCAGCATTTT; CDR3aa: CASSPNQPQHF
abundance: NA; v_gene: TRBV20-1; d_gene: NA; j_gene: TRBJ1-6; CDR3nt: TGCAGTGCTAGAGATCTCTTGATGAACTCACCCCTCCACTTT; CDR3aa: CSARDLLMNSPLHF
abundance: NA; v_gene: TRBV6-1; d_gene: NA; j_gene: TRBJ2-5; CDR3nt: TGTGCCAGCGGGGGAAACCAAGAGACCCAGTACTTC; CDR3aa: CASGGNQETQYF
abundance: NA; v_gene: TRBV18; d_gene: NA; j_gene: TRBJ2-5; CDR3nt: TGTGCCAGCTCACCAGGGGGGCTCCAAGAGACCCAGTACTTC; CDR3aa: CASSPGGLQETQYF
abundance: NA; v_gene: TRBV6-2/TRBV6-3; d_gene: NA; j_gene: TRBJ2-1; CDR3nt: TGTGCCAGCAGTTACTCCCCCCCCGCGGGAATCTACAATGAGCAGTTCTTC; CDR3aa: CASSYSPPAGIYNEQFF
abundance: NA; v_gene: TRBV20-1; d_gene: TRBD1; j_gene: TRBJ2-7; CDR3nt: TGCAGTGCTAAAGGGGGCAGCTACGAGCAGTACTTC; CDR3aa: CSAKGGSYEQYF
abundance: many; v_gene: TRBV6-1; d_gene: TRBD1; j_gene: TRBJ2-7; CDR3nt: TGTGCCAGCAGTTCAGGGGGTTTCTACGAGCAGTACTTC; CDR3aa: CASSSGGFYEQYF
abundance: medium-sized; v_gene: TRBV28; d_gene: NA; j_gene: TRBJ1-5; CDR3nt: TGTGCCAGCTCAGGGGCCCGCGGGCCCCAGCATTTT; CDR3aa: CASSGARGPQHF
abundance: NA; v_gene: TRBV18; d_gene: TRBD2; j_gene: TRBJ2-3; CDR3nt: TGTGCCAGCTCACCCCCACTAGCGGAGGGGTCGAATACGCAGTATTTT; CDR3aa: CASSPPLAEGSNTQYF
abundance: NA; v_gene: TRBV5-1; d_gene: NA; j_gene: TRBJ2-7; CDR3nt: TGCGCCAGCAGCGAACGTACAGGACCGACCTACGAGCAGTACTTC; CDR3aa: CASSERTGPTYEQYF
abundance: many; v_gene: TRBV27; d_gene: TRBD1; j_gene: TRBJ2-3; CDR3nt: TGTGCCAGCAGTTCCCCAGGGGACAGGGGGTCCCCAGATACGCAGTATTTT; CDR3aa: CASSSPGDRGSPDTQYF